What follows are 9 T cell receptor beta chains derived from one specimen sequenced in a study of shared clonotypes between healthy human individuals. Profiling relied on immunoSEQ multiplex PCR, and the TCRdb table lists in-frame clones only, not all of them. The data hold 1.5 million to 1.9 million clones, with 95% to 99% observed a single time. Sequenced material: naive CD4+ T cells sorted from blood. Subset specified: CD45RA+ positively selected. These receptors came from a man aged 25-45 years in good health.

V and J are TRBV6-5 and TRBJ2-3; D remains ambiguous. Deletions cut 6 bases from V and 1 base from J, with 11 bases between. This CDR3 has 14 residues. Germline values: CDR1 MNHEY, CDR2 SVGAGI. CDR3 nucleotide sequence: TGTGCCAGCAGGGAGAGCCATGGCACAGATACGCAGTATTTT. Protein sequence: CASRESHGTDTQYF.

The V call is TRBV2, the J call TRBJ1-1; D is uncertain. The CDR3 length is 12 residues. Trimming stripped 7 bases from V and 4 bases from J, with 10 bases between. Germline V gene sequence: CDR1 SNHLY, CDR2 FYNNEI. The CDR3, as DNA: TGTGCCAGCAAGGTTCACGGCACTGAAGCTTTCTTT. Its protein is CASKVHGTEAFF.

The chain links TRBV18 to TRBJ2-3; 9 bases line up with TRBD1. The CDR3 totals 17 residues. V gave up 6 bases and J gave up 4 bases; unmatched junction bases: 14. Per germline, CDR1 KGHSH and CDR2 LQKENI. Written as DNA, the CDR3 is TGTGCCAGCTCGCCCCCCGGCCGGACAGGGGTCGCAGATACGCAGTATTTT. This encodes CASSPPGRTGVADTQYF.

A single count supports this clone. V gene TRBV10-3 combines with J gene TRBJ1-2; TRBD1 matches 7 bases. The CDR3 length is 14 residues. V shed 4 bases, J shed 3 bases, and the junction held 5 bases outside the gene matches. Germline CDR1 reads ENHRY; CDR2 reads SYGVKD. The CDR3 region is CAISVTGTDYGYTF. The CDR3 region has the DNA TGTGCCATCAGTGTAACCGGGACAGACTATGGCTACACCTTC.

CDR3 region: CASSVEGGLSTEAFF. CDR3 in DNA: TGTGCCAGCAGCGTAGAGGGGGGCTTGTCGACTGAAGCTTTCTTT. The chain is built from TRBV9 and TRBJ1-1, with D perhaps matching TRBD1 (6 bases). Trimming removed 0 bases at V and 5 bases at J, with 14 bases between. Germline lookup yields CDR1 SGDLS and CDR2 YYNGEE. The CDR3 is 15 residues long.

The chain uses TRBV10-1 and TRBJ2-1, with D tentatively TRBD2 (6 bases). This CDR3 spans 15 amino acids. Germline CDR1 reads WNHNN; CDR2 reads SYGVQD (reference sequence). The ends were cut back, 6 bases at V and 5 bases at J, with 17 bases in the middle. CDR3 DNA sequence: TGCGCCAGCAGCGAGGGGCAGCCGGGGGACAATGAGCAGTTCTTC. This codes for CASSEGQPGDNEQFF.

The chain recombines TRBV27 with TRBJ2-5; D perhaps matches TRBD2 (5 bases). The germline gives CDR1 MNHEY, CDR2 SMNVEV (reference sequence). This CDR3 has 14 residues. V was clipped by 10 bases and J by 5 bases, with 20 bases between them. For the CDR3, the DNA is TGTGCCACCCAGGAGTTACGGGGTGGGGAGACCCAGTACTTC. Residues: CATQELRGGETQYF.

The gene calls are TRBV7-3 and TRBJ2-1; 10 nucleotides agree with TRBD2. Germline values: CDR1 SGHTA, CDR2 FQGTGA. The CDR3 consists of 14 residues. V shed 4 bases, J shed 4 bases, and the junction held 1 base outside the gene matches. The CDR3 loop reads CASSWTSGYNEQFF. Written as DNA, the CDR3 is TGTGCCAGCAGCTGGACTAGCGGATACAATGAGCAGTTCTTC. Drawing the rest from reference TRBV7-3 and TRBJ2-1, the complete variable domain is GAGVSQTPSNKVTEKGKYVELRCDPISGHTALYWYRQSLGQGPEFLIYFQGTGAADDSGLPNDRFFAVRPEGSVSTLKIQRTERGDSAVYLCASSWTSGYNEQFFGPGTRLTVL.

The CDR3 loop is CASSLAARYEQYF. The CDR3 region has the DNA TGTGCCAGCAGCTTAGCGGCGCGGTACGAGCAGTACTTC. The genes are TRBV7-6 and TRBJ2-7, with D unresolved. From germline, CDR1 is SGHVS and CDR2 FNYEAQ. The ends were cut back, 0 bases at V and 4 bases at J, with 7 bases in the middle. The length of the CDR3 is 13 residues.